The clone carrying this T cell receptor (beta chain) was observed a single time. What it binds is unknown. This CDR3 comprises 15 residues. Germline V CDR1 and CDR2: LGHNA, YNFKEQ. J lost 2 bases, V lost 4 bases, and 4 bases had no gene match. These data originate in a study of shared clonotypes between healthy human individuals. Regarding the study as a whole: When naive CD4 clonotypes were compared across a few donors, about 4.8% were shared.

Donors had no recently reported acute infections or vaccinations and were HIV-negative. Sequenced by immunoSEQ multiplex PCR; TCRdb stores in-frame clones only, minus some. The sample lists 2 million to 2.5 million clones, approximately 93% occurring once. The gene calls are TRBV4-2 and TRBJ1-5, with TRBD1 matching over 8 bases. The source material was naive CD4+ T cells from PBMCs. Indicated subset: CD45RA+ positively selected. The TCR originated in a man aged 18 to 30 in good health. Some clones in this sample may be carry-over from other donors' samples. This CDR3 reads CASSPLTGGNQPQHF. CDR3 DNA: TGTGCCAGCAGCCCTTTGACAGGGGGCAATCAGCCCCAGCATTTT.